What follows are 9 T cell receptor beta chains derived from one specimen sequenced in a study of cytomegalovirus exposure and HLA in healthy donors. Both 60 Vbeta primers and 13 Jbeta primers went into the PCR. The assay was immunoSEQ multiplex PCR, and TCRdb's table has in-frame clones only and misses some. The sample records 100,000 to 150,000 clones, over 70% being singletons. The sequenced material came from PBMCs. These receptors were taken from a woman in her sixties in good health and CMV-seropositive.

The V and J genes are TRBV27 and TRBJ1-2; 9 bases agree with TRBD1. The germline CDR1 and CDR2 sequences are MNHEY and SMNVEV (reference sequence). The trim removed 5 bases at V and 4 bases at J, leaving 8 bases unmatched. The CDR3 covers 15 residues. CDR3: CASSLRQGEVYGYTF. CDR3 nucleotide sequence: TGTGCCAGCAGTCTTCGACAGGGGGAGGTCTATGGCTACACCTTC.

This clone has only one observation. The chain carries TRBV29-1 and TRBJ2-7; TRBD1 matches at 11 bases. Germline CDR1 is SQVTM and CDR2 is ANQGSEA. CDR3 length: 15 amino acids. Germline trimming cut 6 bases from V and 2 bases from J; bases unmatched to any gene: 9. The CDR3 sequence is CSVAGGQGGAYEQYF. CDR3 sequence (DNA): TGCAGCGTCGCCGGGGGACAGGGGGGGGCCTACGAGCAGTACTTC.

The chain joins TRBV4-2 to TRBJ2-7, with 12 nucleotides matching TRBD2. With 0 bases clipped from V and 4 bases from J, the junction kept 13 bases outside the gene matches. This CDR3 is built from 19 residues. Per germline, CDR1 LGHNA and CDR2 YNFKEQ. In DNA, the CDR3 is TGTGCCAGCAGCCAAGATCTTGAAGGATCTAGCGGGGGGGGTTACGAGCAGTACTTC. Encoded protein: CASSQDLEGSSGGGYEQYF.

The genes are TRBV29-1 and TRBJ2-7; possibly TRBD2 for D (7 bases). Germline V CDR1 and CDR2: SQVTM, ANQGSEA. This CDR3 region has 14 residues. CDR3 loop: CSARGGGVDYEQYF. Written as DNA, the CDR3 is TGCAGTGCCCGAGGGGGGGGCGTTGACTACGAGCAGTACTTC.

This clone occurred a few times. The CDR3: CASRTGTGTLNTEAFF. In nucleotides, the CDR3 is TGCGCCAGCAGGACCGGGACAGGTACTTTGAACACTGAAGCTTTCTTT. The chain employs TRBV5-1 and TRBJ1-1; TRBD1 matches 8 bases. The V gene end was trimmed by 5 bases and the J gene end by 0 bases; junction bases not matched to a gene: 9. Germline V gene lookup returns CDR1 SGHRS and CDR2 YFSETQ. The CDR3 totals 16 residues. The full variable domain, with the rest looked up from reference TRBV5-1 and TRBJ1-1, is KAGVTQTPRYLIKTRGQQVTLSCSPISGHRSVSWYQQTPGQGLQFLFEYFSETQRNKGNFPGRFSGRQFSNSRSEMNVSTLELGDSALYLCASRTGTGTLNTEAFFGQGTRLTVV.

V and J are TRBV19 and TRBJ1-3; D not certain. CDR1 is LNHDA and CDR2 is SQIVND in the germline V gene (reference sequence). V was cut by 3 bases and J by 2 bases, with 11 bases left in between. The CDR3 is 15 amino acids. The CDR3 region has the DNA TGTGCCAGTAGTATTTCAGTTGCGGCTGGAAACACCATATATTTT. It yields the protein CASSISVAAGNTIYF.

This chain links TRBV5-1 with TRBJ1-1, with a weak D call TRBD1 (5 bases). The CDR3 has 11 amino acids. V was shortened by 5 bases and J by 3 bases, with 5 bases between the two germline ends. CDR1 SGHRS and CDR2 YFSETQ come from the germline V gene. CDR3 DNA: TGCGCCAGCAGGGGGCACACTGAAGCTTTCTTT. This translates into CASRGHTEAFF. The variable domain in full, completed from reference TRBV5-1 and TRBJ1-1, reads KAGVTQTPRYLIKTRGQQVTLSCSPISGHRSVSWYQQTPGQGLQFLFEYFSETQRNKGNFPGRFSGRQFSNSRSEMNVSTLELGDSALYLCASRGHTEAFFGQGTRLTVV.

With regard to this clone: The same CDR3 also results from other DNA sequences found in this sample. The V gene is TRBV6-5, the J gene TRBJ2-3; 8 bases map to TRBD2. The CDR3 totals 16 residues. V trimming: 2 bases; J trimming: 2 bases; junction bases outside the gene matches: 6. Germline CDR1 MNHEY, CDR2 SVGAGI. The CDR3 protein is CASSYGAGGLTDTQYF. The CDR3 nucleotides are TGTGCCAGCAGTTACGGGGCGGGGGGCCTCACAGATACGCAGTATTTT.

The chain employs TRBV19 and TRBJ2-7; possibly TRBD1 for D (5 bases). Germline-derived CDR1 and CDR2 are LNHDA and SQIVND (reference sequence). V lost 3 bases, J lost 3 bases, and 15 bases lay in between. There are 15 residues in the CDR3. The CDR3 DNA is TGTGCCAGTAGTATGGGGAACAGGCGCCTCTACGAGCAGTACTTC. Protein product: CASSMGNRRLYEQYF.